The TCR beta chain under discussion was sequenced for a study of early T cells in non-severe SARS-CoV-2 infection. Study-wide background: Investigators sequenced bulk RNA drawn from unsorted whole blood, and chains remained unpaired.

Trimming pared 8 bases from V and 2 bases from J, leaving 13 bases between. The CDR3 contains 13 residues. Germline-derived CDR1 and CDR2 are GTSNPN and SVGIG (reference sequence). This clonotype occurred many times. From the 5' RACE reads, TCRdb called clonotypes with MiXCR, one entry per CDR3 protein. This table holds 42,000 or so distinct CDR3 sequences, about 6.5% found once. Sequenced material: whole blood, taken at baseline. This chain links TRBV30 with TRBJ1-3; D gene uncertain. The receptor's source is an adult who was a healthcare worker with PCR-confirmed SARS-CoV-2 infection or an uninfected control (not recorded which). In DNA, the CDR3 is TGTGCCGGAGGGAGTAGCCCTGGAAACACCATATATTTT. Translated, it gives CAGGSSPGNTIYF.